This T cell receptor beta chain was profiled in a study of beta chain features in type 1 diabetes. Study-wide results and caveats: Significant though moderate, a shortening of TCRB CDR3s appeared in all four CD4+ subsets of Type 1 diabetes patients.

CDR3 length equals 15 residues. Germline CDR1 and CDR2: SGDLS and YYNGEE. The V and J ends lost 0 bases and 10 bases respectively, with 14 bases between them. This clone was detected only a few times. Antigen: not known. The authors reverse transcribed all of the isolated RNA, so sequencing captured expressed TCRB transcripts. Clones were read by immunoSEQ multiplex PCR, and TCRdb kept only the in-frame ones, dropping some. This sample has around 600,000 clones, with around 11% found just once. The sample taken for sequencing was naive CD4+ T cells from blood. This clonotype originated in a man younger than 45 with type 1 diabetes. The rearrangement joins TRBV9 to TRBJ1-6; D may be TRBD1 (5 bases). The CDR3 loop reads CASSVDIQGNSPLHF. The CDR3, as DNA: TGTGCCAGCAGCGTAGACATCCAGGGAAACTCACCCCTCCACTTT. The full variable domain, in which reference TRBV9 and TRBJ1-6 provide the parts outside the CDR3, is DSGVTQTPKHLITATGQRVTLRCSPRSGDLSVYWYQQSLDQGLQFLIQYYNGEERAKGNILERFSAQQFPDLHSELNLSSLELGDSALYFCASSVDIQGNSPLHFGNGTRLTVT.